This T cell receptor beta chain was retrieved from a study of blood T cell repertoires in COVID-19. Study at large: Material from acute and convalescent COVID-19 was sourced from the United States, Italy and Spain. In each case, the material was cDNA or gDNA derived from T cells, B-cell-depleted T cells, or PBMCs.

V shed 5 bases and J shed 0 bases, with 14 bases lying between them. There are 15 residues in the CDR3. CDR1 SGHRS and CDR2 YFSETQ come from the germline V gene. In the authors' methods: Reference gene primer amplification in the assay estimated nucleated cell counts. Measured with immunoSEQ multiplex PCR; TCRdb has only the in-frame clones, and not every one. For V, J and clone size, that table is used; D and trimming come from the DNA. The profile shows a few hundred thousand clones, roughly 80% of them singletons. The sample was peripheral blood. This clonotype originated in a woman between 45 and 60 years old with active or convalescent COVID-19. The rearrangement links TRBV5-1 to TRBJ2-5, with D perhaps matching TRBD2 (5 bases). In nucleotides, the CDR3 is TGCGCCAGCAGACGTAGCGCAGAGTACCAAGAGACCCAGTACTTC. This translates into CASRRSAEYQETQYF.